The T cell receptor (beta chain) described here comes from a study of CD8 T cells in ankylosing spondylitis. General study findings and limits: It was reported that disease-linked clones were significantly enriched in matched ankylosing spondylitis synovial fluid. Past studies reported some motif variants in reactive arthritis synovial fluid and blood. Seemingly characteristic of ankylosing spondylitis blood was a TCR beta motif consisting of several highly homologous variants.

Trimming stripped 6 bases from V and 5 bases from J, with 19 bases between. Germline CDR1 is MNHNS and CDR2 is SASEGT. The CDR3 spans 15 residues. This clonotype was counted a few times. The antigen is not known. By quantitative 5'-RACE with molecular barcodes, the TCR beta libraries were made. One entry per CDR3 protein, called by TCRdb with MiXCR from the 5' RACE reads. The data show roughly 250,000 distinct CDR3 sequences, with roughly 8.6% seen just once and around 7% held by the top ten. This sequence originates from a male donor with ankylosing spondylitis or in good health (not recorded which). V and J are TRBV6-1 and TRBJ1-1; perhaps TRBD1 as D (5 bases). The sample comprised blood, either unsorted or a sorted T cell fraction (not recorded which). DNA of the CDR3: TGTGCCAGCAGCCGTGGCGGGGGACCATATACTGAAGCTTTCTTT. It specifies CASSRGGGPYTEAFF.